A single sample is the source of the 10 T cell receptor beta chains below, sequenced in a study of T-cell reconstitution after alpha-beta-depleted transplantation in children. Unique molecular identifiers were built into the TCRbeta library. Each CDR3 protein gets one entry after TCRdb re-called the PCR reads with MiXCR. The sample lists about 420,000 distinct CDR3 sequences, around 15% occurring once. The sample in question was PBMCs, mostly from graft donor cells, obtained 360 days after TCRalphabeta/CD19-depleted stem cell transplant. The source of these receptors is a boy less than two years old who had a stem cell transplant for Wiskott-Aldrich syndrome, so the T cells may come from the graft donor.

This clonotype was observed a few times. V gene TRBV4-1 combines with J gene TRBJ2-3; 13 bases are shared with TRBD2. V shed 1 base, J shed 5 bases, and the junction held 3 bases outside the gene matches. This CDR3 has 16 residues. CDR1 MGHRA and CDR2 YSYEKL come from the germline V gene. In DNA, the CDR3 is TGCGCCAGCAGCCAAGGGACTAGCGGGAGTATAGATACGCAGTATTTT. Its protein is CASSQGTSGSIDTQYF.

J is TRBJ2-5 and V is TRBV21-1; the table's D call, TRBD2, was not checked against the DNA. TRBV21-1 is classified as a pseudogene. The CDR3 contains 17 residues. CDR3 protein: CASSKRPGLADEETQYF. In DNA form, the CDR3 reads TGTGCCAGCAGCAAAAGGCCGGGGCTAGCGGATGAAGAGACCCAGTACTTC.

This clonotype occurred a few times. V gene TRBV12-3 or TRBV12-4 combines with J gene TRBJ2-7, with 7 bases that match TRBD1. The V gene end was trimmed by 6 bases and the J gene end by 4 bases; junction bases not matched to a gene: 6. The CDR3 has 13 residues. This CDR3 reads CASSSGGYYEQYF. In DNA, the CDR3 is TGTGCCAGCAGCTCAGGGGGATATTACGAGCAGTACTTC.

This chain connects TRBV18 to TRBJ1-1, with 10 bases identical to TRBD1. With V trimmed by 3 bases and J by 1 base, 8 bases remained unmatched. This CDR3 is 17 amino acids long. The germline V gene encodes CDR1 KGHSH and CDR2 LQKENI. For the CDR3, the DNA is TGTGCCAGCTCACCCCTGACAGGGGGCAGCTCGAACACTGAAGCTTTCTTT. Amino acid sequence: CASSPLTGGSSNTEAFF.

This clonotype has only a few counts. The chain uses TRBV7-2 and TRBJ2-3; D perhaps matches TRBD2 (5 bases). Trimming removed 3 bases from V and 5 bases from J, with 6 bases in between. There are 12 residues in the CDR3. CDR1 is SGHTA, CDR2 FQGNSA, per germline. The CDR3 region has the DNA TGTGCCAGCAGCTTTACTAGAGATACGCAGTATTTT. Translated: CASSFTRDTQYF.

For the CDR3, the DNA is TGCGCCAGCGGAACACTAGCGGGGGTATCAAATGAGCAGTTCTTC. This encodes CASGTLAGVSNEQFF. The chain links TRBV5-1 to TRBJ2-1; 11 bases match TRBD2. V was clipped by 7 bases and J by 7 bases; unmatched bases: 10. Germline loops: CDR1 SGHRS, CDR2 YFSETQ. The CDR3 loop spans 15 amino acids.

A few counts support this clonotype. This chain uses TRBV5-1 with TRBJ2-3; no definite D call. There are 15 residues in the CDR3. V shed 1 base and J shed 0 bases, with 9 bases lying between them. Germline CDR1 and CDR2: SGHRS and YFSETQ. CDR3 loop: CASSLFSSSTDTQYF. The CDR3 DNA reads as TGCGCCAGCAGCTTGTTTTCCTCTAGCACAGATACGCAGTATTTT.

V and J are TRBV6-5 and TRBJ1-3; the D gene is possibly TRBD1 (6 bases). V lost 7 bases and J lost 0, with 10 bases in between. Germline V CDR1 and CDR2: MNHEY, SVGAGI. This CDR3 has 14 residues. The CDR3: CASKGGSSGNTIYF. The CDR3 coding sequence is TGTGCCAGCAAGGGGGGAAGCTCTGGAAACACCATATATTTT.

This clonotype was picked up a small number of times. The chain combines TRBV6-1 with TRBJ2-1, with 8 bases that match TRBD2. The CDR3 runs to 16 residues. CDR1 MNHNS and CDR2 SASEGT come from the germline V gene. The J segment lost 4 bases and the V segment lost 5 bases, leaving 10 bases of the junction unmatched. CDR3 DNA: TGTGCCAGCAGTACCGCCGGTAGCGGGGAGTACAATGAGCAGTTCTTC. Translation gives CASSTAGSGEYNEQFF.

The chain joins TRBV3-1 to TRBJ2-1; TRBD2 matches at 10 bases. CDR3 length: 16 amino acids. CDR1 and CDR2 from the germline V gene are LGHDT and YNNKEL (reference sequence). V was pared by 1 base and J by 9 bases, with 9 bases of the junction left unmatched. Here the CDR3 DNA reads TGTGCCAGCAGCCAAGGGATTAGCGGGAGGATTGGTGAGCAGTTCTTC. Its translation: CASSQGISGRIGEQFF.